A selection of T cell receptor beta chains follows, all from one sample in a study of beta chain features in type 1 diabetes. Data came from immunoSEQ multiplex PCR; TCRdb stores just in-frame clones and leaves some out. The sample has about 140,000 clones; less than 10% are singletons. Sequencing was carried out using central memory CD4+ T cells from blood. The receptor set was obtained from a woman aged 40 to 50 in good health. The CDR3 runs from the conserved cysteine through the conserved F or W. Fields, in order: V gene, D gene, J gene, clone size, CDR3 DNA, CDR3 protein. A D gene is named only where the DNA matches it firmly. Size is stated for part of the rows, as once, few or many counts, or as a class when the clone is expanded.

>TRBV6-1|TRBD1|TRBJ2-6|-
TGTGCCAGCAGTGCAACAGGGGGCGCCGGGGCCAACGTCCTGACTTTC
CASSATGGAGANVLTF
>TRBV6-5|-|TRBJ2-7|-
TGTGCCAGCAAGGGGTCGAACTACGAGCAGTACTTC
CASKGSNYEQYF
>TRBV18|-|TRBJ2-3|few
TGTGCCAGCTCACTACAGGGTAGCACAGATACGCAGTATTTT
CASSLQGSTDTQYF
>TRBV27|TRBD1|TRBJ2-7|-
TGTGCCAGCAGTTTCGGGGACAGGGGGACCTACGAGCAGTACTTC
CASSFGDRGTYEQYF
>TRBV18|-|TRBJ2-7|few
TGTGCCAGCTCACCACCCGGACTAAAGGGCGAGCAGTACTTC
CASSPPGLKGEQYF
>TRBV19|-|TRBJ1-1|-
TGTGCCAGTAGTATCTCCCGGTCGGGGTCCACTGAAGCTTTCTTT
CASSISRSGSTEAFF
>TRBV4-1|-|TRBJ2-3|few
TGCGCCAGCAGCCTGGTGGAGTCGACAGATACGCAGTATTTT
CASSLVESTDTQYF
>TRBV2|-|TRBJ2-4|many
TGTGCCAGCAGTGAAGGAGCGTGGGGGACTGGCAAAAACATTCAGTACTTC
CASSEGAWGTGKNIQYF
>TRBV5-1|TRBD1|TRBJ2-5|few
TGCGCCAGCAGCTCCTCAGAACAGGGGTCCCAGGGTCGGACCCAGTACTTC
CASSSSEQGSQGRTQYF
>TRBV14|-|TRBJ1-2|-
TGTGCCAGCAGCCAAGATCCCCAATATGGCTACACCTTC
CASSQDPQYGYTF
>TRBV11-2|TRBD1|TRBJ1-1|few
TGTGCCAGCAGCTCCCCGACAGGGTTGGGGATGAACACTGAAGCTTTCTTT
CASSSPTGLGMNTEAFF
>TRBV6-6|TRBD2|TRBJ2-7|-
TGTGCCAGCTTCCCCGGGGGGGCCGAGGACGGATACGAGCAGTACTTC
CASFPGGAEDGYEQYF
>TRBV5-6|-|TRBJ1-2|few
TGTGCCAGCAGCCAAGAAGGAGGGGTTAACTATGGCTACACCTTC
CASSQEGGVNYGYTF
>TRBV21-1|-|TRBJ1-5|-
TGTGCCAGCAGCAAAGTTCAGGGGGGTAGCAATCAGCCCCAGCATTTT
CASSKVQGGSNQPQHF
>TRBV5-1|TRBD2|TRBJ2-7|-
TGCGCCAGCAGCTCGACTAGCGGGGGAGAGTACGAGCAGTACTTC
CASSSTSGGEYEQYF
>TRBV7-2|TRBD1|TRBJ1-3|-
TGTGCCAGCAGCTTAGGTTGGACAGGGGGAGGAAACACCATATATTTT
CASSLGWTGGGNTIYF
>TRBV18|TRBD1|TRBJ1-5|few
TGTGCCAGCTCACCAAAAGGCCAGGGGGGTCAGCCCCAGCATTTT
CASSPKGQGGQPQHF
>TRBV2|TRBD2|TRBJ2-1|few
TGTGCCAGCAGTGAAGCCCCCCGACTAGCAAATGAGCAGTTCTTC
CASSEAPRLANEQFF
>TRBV10-3|TRBD1|TRBJ2-3|-
TGTGCCATCAGCATGGGACAGGGCGGCACAGATACGCAGTATTTT
CAISMGQGGTDTQYF
>TRBV5-4|TRBD1|TRBJ1-6|many
TGTGCCAGCAGCCCTCCGGGACAGGGACCCTATTCACCCCTCCACTTT
CASSPPGQGPYSPLHF
>TRBV9|-|TRBJ1-5|-
TGTGCCAGCAGCGTAGCATCGGGTCAGCCCCAGCATTTT
CASSVASGQPQHF
>TRBV9|-|TRBJ2-7|-
TGTGCCAGCAGCGCCTCCGGGACTTTGGGCTACGAGCAGTACTTC
CASSASGTLGYEQYF
>TRBV19|-|TRBJ2-2|-
TGTGCCAGTAGAAGGGGGTTGAACACCGGGGAGCTGTTTTTT
CASRRGLNTGELFF
>TRBV9|TRBD2|TRBJ2-1|few
TGTGCCAGCAGCTCCCGGACTAGAGCGGGGGGTTACAATGAGCAGTTCTTC
CASSSRTRAGGYNEQFF
>TRBV7-9|-|TRBJ2-1|-
TGTGCCAGCAGCGACACTCGTAAGAGGGCCAATGAGCAGTTCTTC
CASSDTRKRANEQFF
>TRBV5-1|-|TRBJ2-7|few
TGCGCCAGCAGCACTTCCCTGTCCTACGAGCAGTACTTC
CASSTSLSYEQYF
>TRBV18|-|TRBJ1-3|-
TGTGCCAGCTCACGCCAAGGAGGTTCTGGAAACACCATATATTTT
CASSRQGGSGNTIYF
>TRBV5-1|-|TRBJ2-6|-
TGCGCCAGCAGCTTACCGAGCTCTGGGGCCAACGTCCTGACTTTC
CASSLPSSGANVLTF
>TRBV6-1|-|TRBJ2-1|few
TGTGCCAGCACCAGTTTGGGCGACAGAAATGAGCAGTTCTTC
CASTSLGDRNEQFF
>TRBV4-3|TRBD2|TRBJ2-2|-
TGCGCCAGCAGCCAAGAGGGACTAGCGGATACCGGGGAGCTGTTTTTT
CASSQEGLADTGELFF
>TRBV14|-|TRBJ1-1|-
TGTGCCAGCAGCCCCGACTTGAACACTGAAGCTTTCTTT
CASSPDLNTEAFF
>TRBV7-6|-|TRBJ2-1|-
TGTGCCAGCAGCACGCGTCCGCAGGGTCGAAACAATGAGCAGTTCTTC
CASSTRPQGRNNEQFF
>TRBV7-9|TRBD1|TRBJ1-2|few
TGTGCCAGCAGCTGGACAGGGGGTAACTATGGCTACACCTTC
CASSWTGGNYGYTF
>TRBV19|TRBD1|TRBJ1-2|few
TGTGCCAGTTCGACAGGGACCTACTATGGCTACACCTTC
CASSTGTYYGYTF
>TRBV30|-|TRBJ1-5|few
TGTGCCTGGAGACCCGGAGACCCAGGGTCTGATCAGCCCCAGCATTTT
CAWRPGDPGSDQPQHF
>TRBV10-1|TRBD2|TRBJ2-7|few
TGCGCCAGCAGTGAGTCGTTAGCGGGCCAGAGCGAGCAGTACTTC
CASSESLAGQSEQYF
>TRBV14|TRBD1|TRBJ1-6|-
TGTGCCAGCAGCCGTGAGGGGGCACGGAATTCACCCCTCCACTTT
CASSREGARNSPLHF
>TRBV25-1|TRBD1|TRBJ1-6|-
TGTGCCAGCAGTGATCCCGGGACAGGGGGAGGTTCACCCCTCCACTTT
CASSDPGTGGGSPLHF
>TRBV6-5|-|TRBJ1-4|few
TGTGCCAGCAGTTCCTCGACAGACGTACTGTTTTTT
CASSSSTDVLFF
>TRBV19|TRBD2|TRBJ2-3|many
TGTGCCAGTAGTACGGGACTAGCGCAGTATTTT
CASSTGLAQYF
>TRBV2|-|TRBJ2-7|-
TGTGCCAGCAGGAGGAGCTCCTACGAGCAGTACTTC
CASRRSSYEQYF
>TRBV25-1|TRBD1|TRBJ2-7|few
TGTGCCGGGTCCTCAGGGGACAGCTACGAGCAGTACTTC
CAGSSGDSYEQYF
>TRBV19|-|TRBJ2-2|few
TGTGCCAGTAGTGTCCGGGACTACACCGGGGAGCTGTTTTTT
CASSVRDYTGELFF
>TRBV18|TRBD1|TRBJ1-2|few
TGTGCCAGCTCACCTATGGGACAGGGGCTGAATGGCTACACCTTC
CASSPMGQGLNGYTF
>TRBV4-1|-|TRBJ2-1|few
TGCGCCAGCAGCCAAGCCGTCGGCGGGTCCTACAATGAGCAGTTCTTC
CASSQAVGGSYNEQFF
>TRBV6-1|TRBD2|TRBJ2-7|few
TGTGCCAGCAGTTTGACTAGCGGTTCCTACGAGCAGTACTTC
CASSLTSGSYEQYF
>TRBV7-2|-|TRBJ1-3|-
TGTGCCAGCAGCTTAACTTTGACAGGCTCTGGAAACACCATATATTTT
CASSLTLTGSGNTIYF
>TRBV14|-|TRBJ2-1|many
TGTGCCAGCAGCCAGTACGGAGGGGGGGCGCCTTTCTTC
CASSQYGGGAPFF
>TRBV5-1|TRBD1|TRBJ1-2|-
TGCGCCAGCAGCCCACAACAGGGGGCGAACTATGGCTACACCTTC
CASSPQQGANYGYTF
>TRBV10-3|-|TRBJ1-1|few
TGTGCCATCAGTGACAGGGGTAGGACTGAAGCTTTCTTT
CAISDRGRTEAFF
>TRBV5-1|-|TRBJ2-3|-
TGCGCCAGCAGCTATGAGGGAAATACGCAGTATTTT
CASSYEGNTQYF
>TRBV5-1|TRBD1|TRBJ2-3|few
TGCGCCAGCAGCCCAGACAGGGGGGTCACAGATACGCAGTATTTT
CASSPDRGVTDTQYF
>TRBV6-1|-|TRBJ2-6|many
TGTGCCACCAGTAATACTGGGGCCAACGTCCTGACTTTC
CATSNTGANVLTF
>TRBV9|-|TRBJ2-3|few
TGTGCCAGCAGCGTTCAAACCGGTACGCAGTATTTT
CASSVQTGTQYF
>TRBV7-9|TRBD1|TRBJ2-5|few
TGTGCCAGCAGCTTAGCGGGACAGCAAGAGACCCAGTACTTC
CASSLAGQQETQYF
>TRBV2|TRBD2|TRBJ2-1|-
TGTGCCAGCAGTGGACTAGCGAGGAATCAGTTCTTC
CASSGLARNQFF
>TRBV2|TRBD2|TRBJ2-5|-
TGTGCCAGCAATTTCCTAGCGGAAGAGACCCAGTACTTC
CASNFLAEETQYF
>TRBV7-2|TRBD2|TRBJ2-3|-
TGTGCCAGCAGCTTAGTGGGGATAGCGGGGGGGCCCACAGATACGCAGTATTTT
CASSLVGIAGGPTDTQYF